This TCR beta chain emerged from a study of CD8 T cells in ankylosing spondylitis. Study findings and constraints: Disease-linked clones bore a CD8+ phenotype and were relatively rare in peripheral blood.

This clonotype occurred many times. Its target is not known. CDR3 length equals 15 residues. Germline CDR1 is SGHRS and CDR2 is YFSETQ. V was clipped by 2 bases and J by 0 bases, with 9 bases between them. TCRdb used MiXCR to reprocess the 5' RACE reads, holding one entry per CDR3 protein. The sample gives around 300,000 distinct CDR3 sequences, around 10% of which show up once; roughly 9.5% is in the top ten. The source is a female donor with ankylosing spondylitis or in good health (not recorded which). This sequence joins TRBV5-1 and TRBJ2-1; D is unclear. Sequenced input: blood, either unsorted or a sorted T cell fraction (not recorded which). The CDR3: CASSFSAGSYNEQFF. The CDR3 DNA follows: TGCGCCAGCAGCTTCTCGGCTGGCTCCTACAATGAGCAGTTCTTC.